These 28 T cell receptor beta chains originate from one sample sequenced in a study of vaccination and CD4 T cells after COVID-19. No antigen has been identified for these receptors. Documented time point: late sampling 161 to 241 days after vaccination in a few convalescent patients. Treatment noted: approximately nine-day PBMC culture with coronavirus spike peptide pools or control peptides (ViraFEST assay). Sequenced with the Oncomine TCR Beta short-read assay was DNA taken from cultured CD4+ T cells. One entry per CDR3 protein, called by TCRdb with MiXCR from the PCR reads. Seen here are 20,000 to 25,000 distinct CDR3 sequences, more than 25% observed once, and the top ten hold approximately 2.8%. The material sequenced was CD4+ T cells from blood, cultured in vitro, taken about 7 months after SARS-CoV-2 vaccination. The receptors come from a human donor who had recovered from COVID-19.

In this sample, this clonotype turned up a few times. The CDR3 coding sequence is TGTGCCAGCAGTCCGGGGCGGGGGTTCTCTGGCTACACCTTC. Translated: CASSPGRGFSGYTF. The rearrangement joins TRBV6-1 to TRBJ1-2; maybe TRBD1 (5 bases). V dropped 5 bases and J dropped 7 bases, with 17 bases sitting between them. CDR1 and CDR2 from the germline V gene are MNHNS and SASEGT. This CDR3 is built from 14 residues.

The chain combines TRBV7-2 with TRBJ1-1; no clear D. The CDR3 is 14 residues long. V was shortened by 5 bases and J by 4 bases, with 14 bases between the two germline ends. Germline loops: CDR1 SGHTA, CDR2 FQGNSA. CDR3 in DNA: TGTGCCAGCAGCCCCCGTTCTGCGCTCACTGAAGCTTTCTTT. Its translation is CASSPRSALTEAFF.

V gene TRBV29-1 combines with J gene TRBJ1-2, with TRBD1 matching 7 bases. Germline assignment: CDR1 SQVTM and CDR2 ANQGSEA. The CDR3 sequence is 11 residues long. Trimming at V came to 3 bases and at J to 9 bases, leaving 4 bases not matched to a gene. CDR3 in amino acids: CSVERGQSYTF. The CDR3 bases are TGCAGCGTTGAGAGGGGGCAAAGCTACACCTTC.

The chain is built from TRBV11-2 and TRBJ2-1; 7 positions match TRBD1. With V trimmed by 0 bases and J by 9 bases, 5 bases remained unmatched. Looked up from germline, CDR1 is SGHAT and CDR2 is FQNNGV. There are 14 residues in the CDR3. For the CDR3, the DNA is TGTGCCAGCAGCTTAGATACAGGGGTCCCTGAGCAGTTCTTC. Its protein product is CASSLDTGVPEQFF.

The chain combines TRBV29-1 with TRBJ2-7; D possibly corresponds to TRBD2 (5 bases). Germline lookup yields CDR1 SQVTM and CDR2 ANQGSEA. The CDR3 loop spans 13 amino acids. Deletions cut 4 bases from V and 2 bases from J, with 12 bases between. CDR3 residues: CSVVTRLAYEQYF. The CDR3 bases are TGCAGCGTTGTAACTAGGCTGGCCTACGAGCAGTACTTC.

The CDR3 here is CASSNRGEQYF. In nucleotides, the CDR3 is TGTGCCAGTAGTAATCGAGGCGAGCAGTACTTC. J is TRBJ2-7 and V is TRBV19; D call uncertain. V dropped 4 bases and J dropped 6 bases, with 7 bases sitting between them. CDR1 and CDR2 (germline): LNHDA, SQIVND (reference sequence). The CDR3 runs to 11 residues.

CDR3 sequence (DNA): TGTGCCACCAGCAGATCCTCCCACCCGACCAGTTCCTACGAGCAGTACTTC. Its translation: CATSRSSHPTSSYEQYF. The chain carries TRBV15 and TRBJ2-7; no clear D. Germline V gene data show CDR1 as LNHNV and CDR2 as YYDKDF (reference sequence). The CDR3 covers 17 residues. V was pared by 2 bases and J by 1 base, with 18 bases between.

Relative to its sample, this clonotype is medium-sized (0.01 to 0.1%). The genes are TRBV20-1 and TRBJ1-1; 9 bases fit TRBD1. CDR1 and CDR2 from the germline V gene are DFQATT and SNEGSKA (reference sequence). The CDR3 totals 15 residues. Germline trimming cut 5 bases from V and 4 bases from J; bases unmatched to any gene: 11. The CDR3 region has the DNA TGCAGTGCTCGACCCCGAGACAGGGGGAGCACTGAAGCTTTCTTT. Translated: CSARPRDRGSTEAFF.

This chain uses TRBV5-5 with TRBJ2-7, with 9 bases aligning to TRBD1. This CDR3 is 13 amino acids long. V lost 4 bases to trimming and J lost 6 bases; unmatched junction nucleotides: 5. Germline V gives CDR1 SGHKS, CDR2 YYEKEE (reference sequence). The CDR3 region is CASSRQGDTEQYF. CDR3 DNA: TGTGCCAGCAGCCGACAGGGGGATACCGAGCAGTACTTC.

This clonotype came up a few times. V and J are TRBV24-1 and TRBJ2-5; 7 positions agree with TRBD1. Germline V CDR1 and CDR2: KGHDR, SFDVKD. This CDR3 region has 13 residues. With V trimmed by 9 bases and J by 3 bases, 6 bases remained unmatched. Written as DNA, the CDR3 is TGTGCCACCTCGGACAGGTACGAAGAGACCCAGTACTTC. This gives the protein CATSDRYEETQYF.

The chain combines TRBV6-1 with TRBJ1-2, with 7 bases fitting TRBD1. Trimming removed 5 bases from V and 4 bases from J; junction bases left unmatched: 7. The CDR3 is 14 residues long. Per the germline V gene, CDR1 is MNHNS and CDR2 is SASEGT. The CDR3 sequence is CASSQWDSSYGYTF. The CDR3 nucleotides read TGTGCCAGCAGTCAATGGGACAGCAGCTATGGCTACACCTTC.

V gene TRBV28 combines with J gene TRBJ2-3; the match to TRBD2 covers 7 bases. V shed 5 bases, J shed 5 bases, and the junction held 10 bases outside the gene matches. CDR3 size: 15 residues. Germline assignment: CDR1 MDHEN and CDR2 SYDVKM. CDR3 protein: CASSQSGNRGDTQYF. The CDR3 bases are TGTGCCAGCAGTCAGAGCGGGAATCGGGGAGATACGCAGTATTTT. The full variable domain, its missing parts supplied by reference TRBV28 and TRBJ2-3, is DVKVTQSSRYLVKRTGEKVFLECVQDMDHENMFWYRQDPGLGLRLIYFSYDVKMKEKGDIPEGYSVSREKKERFSLILESASTNQTSMYLCASSQSGNRGDTQYFGPGTRLTVL.

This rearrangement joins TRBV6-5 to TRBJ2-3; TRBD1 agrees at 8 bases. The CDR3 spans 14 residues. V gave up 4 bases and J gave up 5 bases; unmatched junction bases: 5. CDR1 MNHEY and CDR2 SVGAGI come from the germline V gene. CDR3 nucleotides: TGTGCCAGCAGTTCACGGACAGGGAGAGATACGCAGTATTTT. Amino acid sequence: CASSSRTGRDTQYF.

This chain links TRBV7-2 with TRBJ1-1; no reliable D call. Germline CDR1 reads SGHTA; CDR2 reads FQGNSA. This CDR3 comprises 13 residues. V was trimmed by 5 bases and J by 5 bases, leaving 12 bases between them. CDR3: CASSPVGPTEAFF. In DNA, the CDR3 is TGTGCCAGCAGCCCCGTGGGTCCTACTGAAGCTTTCTTT.

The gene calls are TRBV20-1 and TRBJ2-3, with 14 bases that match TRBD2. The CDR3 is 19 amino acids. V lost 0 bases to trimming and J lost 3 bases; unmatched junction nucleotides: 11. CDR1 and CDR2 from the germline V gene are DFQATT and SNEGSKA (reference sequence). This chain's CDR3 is CSARDPRLAGGPGTDTQYF. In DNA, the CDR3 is TGCAGTGCTAGAGATCCGCGACTAGCGGGAGGGCCGGGAACAGATACGCAGTATTTT.

CDR3 sequence (DNA): TGTGCCAGCAGTTACTCCCTTTACGGGGCCGGGAACACTGAAGCTTTCTTT. Encoded protein: CASSYSLYGAGNTEAFF. The chain carries TRBV6-5 and TRBJ1-1, with D perhaps matching TRBD1 (5 bases). Germline CDR1 and CDR2: MNHEY and SVGAGI. The CDR3 contains 17 residues. V lost 0 bases and J lost 1, with 15 bases in between.

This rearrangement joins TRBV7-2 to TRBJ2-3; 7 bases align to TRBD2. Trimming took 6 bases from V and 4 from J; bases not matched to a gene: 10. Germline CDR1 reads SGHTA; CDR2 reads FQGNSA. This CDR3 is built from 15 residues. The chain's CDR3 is CASSGGGTSPDTQYF. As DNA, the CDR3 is TGTGCCAGCAGTGGGGGGGGGACCAGCCCAGATACGCAGTATTTT.

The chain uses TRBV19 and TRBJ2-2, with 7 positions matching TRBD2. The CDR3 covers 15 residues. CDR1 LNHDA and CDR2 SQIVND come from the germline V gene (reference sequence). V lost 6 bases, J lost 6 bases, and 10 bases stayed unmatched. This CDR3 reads CASRKLAWGAGELFF. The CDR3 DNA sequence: TGTGCCAGTAGAAAACTAGCGTGGGGGGCCGGGGAGCTGTTTTTT. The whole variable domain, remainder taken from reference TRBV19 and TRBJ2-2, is DGGITQSPKYLFRKEGQNVTLSCEQNLNHDAMYWYRQDPGQGLRLIYYSQIVNDFQKGDIAEGYSVSREKKESFPLTVTSAQKNPTAFYLCASRKLAWGAGELFFGEGSRLTVL.

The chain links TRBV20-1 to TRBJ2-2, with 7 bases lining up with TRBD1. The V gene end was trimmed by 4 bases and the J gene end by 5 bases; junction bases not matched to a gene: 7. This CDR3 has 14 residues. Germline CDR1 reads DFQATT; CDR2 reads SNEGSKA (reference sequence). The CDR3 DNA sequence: TGCAGTGCTACGGACAGGTTTTGGACCGGGGAGCTGTTTTTT. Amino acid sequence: CSATDRFWTGELFF.

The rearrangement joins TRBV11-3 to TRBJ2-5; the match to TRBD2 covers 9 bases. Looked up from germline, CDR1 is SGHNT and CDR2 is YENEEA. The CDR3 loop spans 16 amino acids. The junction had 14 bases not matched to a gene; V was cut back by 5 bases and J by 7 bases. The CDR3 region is CASSPSHSGSSGTQYF. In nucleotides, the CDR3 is TGTGCCAGCAGCCCAAGCCATAGCGGGAGCTCGGGGACCCAGTACTTC.

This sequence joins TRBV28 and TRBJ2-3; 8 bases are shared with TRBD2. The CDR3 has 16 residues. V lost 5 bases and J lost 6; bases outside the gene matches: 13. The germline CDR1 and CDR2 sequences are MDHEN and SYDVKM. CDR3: CASSHPSGGAGDTQYF. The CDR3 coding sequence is TGTGCCAGCAGTCATCCCTCGGGGGGGGCCGGGGATACGCAGTATTTT.

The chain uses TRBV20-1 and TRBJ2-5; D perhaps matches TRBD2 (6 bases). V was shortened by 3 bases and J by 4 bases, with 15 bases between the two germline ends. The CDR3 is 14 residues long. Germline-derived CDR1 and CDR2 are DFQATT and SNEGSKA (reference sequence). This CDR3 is CSASRLQAGETQYF. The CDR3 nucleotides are TGCAGTGCTAGTCGTCTCCAAGCGGGAGAGACCCAGTACTTC.

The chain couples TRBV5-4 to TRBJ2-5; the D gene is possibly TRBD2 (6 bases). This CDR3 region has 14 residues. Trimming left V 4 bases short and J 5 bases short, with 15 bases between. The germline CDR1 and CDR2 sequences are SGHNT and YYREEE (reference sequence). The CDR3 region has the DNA TGTGCCAGCAGCCATGTGTCAGGGAGGGAGACCCAGTACTTC. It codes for CASSHVSGRETQYF. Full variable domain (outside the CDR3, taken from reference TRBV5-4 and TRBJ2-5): ETGVTQSPTHLIKTRGQQVTLRCSSQSGHNTVSWYQQALGQGPQFIFQYYREEENGRGNFPPRFSGLQFPNYSSELNVNALELDDSALYLCASSHVSGRETQYFGPGTRLLVL.

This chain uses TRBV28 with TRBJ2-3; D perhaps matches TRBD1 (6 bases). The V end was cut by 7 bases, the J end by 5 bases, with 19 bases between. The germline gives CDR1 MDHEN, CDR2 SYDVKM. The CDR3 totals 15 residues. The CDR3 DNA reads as TGTGCCAGCACTCTAGAGACAGGAGTTGTAGATACGCAGTATTTT. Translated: CASTLETGVVDTQYF.

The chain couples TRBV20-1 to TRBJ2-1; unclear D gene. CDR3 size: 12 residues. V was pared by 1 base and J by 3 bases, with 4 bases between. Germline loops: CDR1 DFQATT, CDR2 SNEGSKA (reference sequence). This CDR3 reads CSARGDYNEQFF. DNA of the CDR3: TGCAGTGCTAGAGGGGACTACAATGAGCAGTTCTTC.

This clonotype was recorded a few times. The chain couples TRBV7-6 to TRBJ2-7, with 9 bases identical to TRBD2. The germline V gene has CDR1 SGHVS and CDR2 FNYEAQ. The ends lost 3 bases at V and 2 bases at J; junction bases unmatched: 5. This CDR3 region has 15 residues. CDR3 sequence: CASSFGVAGAYEQYF. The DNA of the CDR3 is TGTGCCAGCAGCTTCGGGGTAGCGGGAGCCTACGAGCAGTACTTC.

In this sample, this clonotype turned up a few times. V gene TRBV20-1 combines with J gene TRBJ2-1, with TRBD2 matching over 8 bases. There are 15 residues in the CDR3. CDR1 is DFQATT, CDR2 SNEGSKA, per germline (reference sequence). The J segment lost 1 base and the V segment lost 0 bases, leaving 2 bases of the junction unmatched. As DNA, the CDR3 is TGCAGTGCTAGAGATTTAGCGGGATCCTACAATGAGCAGTTCTTC. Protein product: CSARDLAGSYNEQFF.

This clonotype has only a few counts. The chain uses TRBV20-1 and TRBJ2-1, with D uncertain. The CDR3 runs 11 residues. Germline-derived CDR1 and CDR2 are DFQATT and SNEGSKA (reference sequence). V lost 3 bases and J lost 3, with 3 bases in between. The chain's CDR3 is CSARDYNEQFF. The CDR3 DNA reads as TGCAGTGCTAGGGACTACAATGAGCAGTTCTTC.